This record concerns one TCR beta chain sequence. Antigen: not known. The data derive from a study of cytomegalovirus exposure and HLA in healthy donors. The study's findings and limits: Common viral pathogens seemed to be connected with several of the most significant clusters, according to a later analysis. In an earlier analysis, in about 530 donors, most V segments appeared productive either ~90% or ~30% of the time.

The CDR3 has 12 amino acids. Germline V gene data show CDR1 as SNHLY and CDR2 as FYNNEI. The V end lost 7 bases, the J end lost 7 bases, and 11 bases lay between the germline ends. Researchers ran the PCR with 60 Vbeta and 13 Jbeta primers. Methods used by the authors: There were around 78 million unique TCR beta chains by a later count, and approximately 12 million of them were shared. Only in-frame clones appear in the TCRdb table, and some are missing; sequencing was by immunoSEQ multiplex PCR. V and J calls and clone size are given by that table; D and trimming were obtained from the DNA. Here the sample spans more than 95,000 clones, around 82% being singletons.

Material: PBMCs. The chain joins TRBV2 to TRBJ2-4, with D perhaps TRBD1 (6 bases). The sequence was collected from a woman aged 18-29 years in good health and CMV-seropositive. The DNA for the CDR3 is TGTGCCAGCAAGGGGGAAGTGAACATTCAGTACTTC. This encodes CASKGEVNIQYF.